These 3 T cell receptor beta chains were all obtained from the same sample, sequenced in a study of beta chain features in type 1 diabetes. Regarding the study as a whole: Shortening that was moderate but significant affected the TCRB CDR3s of Type 1 diabetes patients in all four CD4+ subsets.

What these receptors recognize is not known. The investigators reverse transcribed all of the isolated RNA, so they sequenced expressed TCRB transcripts. TCRdb keeps only in-frame clones here, not all; method: immunoSEQ multiplex PCR. Of a few hundred thousand clones listed, roughly 13% are singletons. The sample comprised naive CD4+ T cells from blood. The receptors here all came from a woman in her late teens or twenties with type 1 diabetes.

The chain couples TRBV11-2 to TRBJ2-5, with a tentative D call TRBD1 (6 bases). CDR1 is SGHAT and CDR2 is FQNNGV in the germline V gene. V lost 5 bases, J lost 1 base, and 11 bases lay in between. This CDR3 spans 14 amino acids. The CDR3 is CASSHQTGQETQYF. The CDR3, as DNA: TGTGCCAGCAGCCACCAGACAGGCCAAGAGACCCAGTACTTC.

This clone was seen a few times. The chain combines TRBV18 with TRBJ2-1; 8 nucleotides line up with TRBD1. CDR1 is KGHSH and CDR2 is LQKENI in the germline V gene. The CDR3 is 14 residues long. Unmatched junction bases numbered 2, after V lost 6 bases and J lost 1 base. The CDR3 region has the DNA TGTGCCAGCTCGGGACAGGAATCCTACAATGAGCAGTTCTTC. It yields the protein CASSGQESYNEQFF.

This clone was picked up a small number of times. The chain has TRBV29-1 and TRBJ1-2; tentative D call: TRBD1 (5 bases). Germline values: CDR1 SQVTM, CDR2 ANQGSEA. Trimming removed 0 bases from V and 4 bases from J, with 9 bases in between. The CDR3 length is 13 residues. CDR3 sequence reads: CSVEDPQGYGYTF. The CDR3 region has the DNA TGCAGCGTTGAAGATCCGCAGGGCTATGGCTACACCTTC. The full variable domain, rest sourced from reference TRBV29-1 and TRBJ1-2, is SAVISQKPSRDICQRGTSLTIQCQVDSQVTMMFWYRQQPGQSLTLIATANQGSEATYESGFVIDKFPISRPNLTFSTLTVSNMSPEDSSIYLCSVEDPQGYGYTFGSGTRLTVV.